A single sample gave rise to the 30 T cell receptor beta chains below, sequenced in a study of regulatory T cells in long-lasting Graves disease. The TCR beta library used iRepertoire HTBI primers with Arm-PCR amplification of CDR3. Using its own MiXCR run on the multiplex PCR reads, TCRdb lists one record per CDR3 protein. This table has over 650,000 distinct CDR3 sequences, about 30% appearing once. The time point: persistent/refractory GD, antithyroid drugs over 5 years with positive TRAb. From PBMCs, RNA was extracted and then used to make the TCR library. Source: peripheral blood mononuclear cells (PBMCs), taken when the disease was refractory, from a patient treated with antithyroid drugs. The receptors come from a female donor with Graves disease.

Concerning this clonotype: Possible read error: a much larger clone is one base away. The chain joins TRBV2 to TRBJ2-5; D might be TRBD1 (5 bases). The CDR3 sequence is 13 residues long. Germline V CDR1 and CDR2: SNHLY, FYNNEI. Trimming took 7 bases from V and 2 from J, leaving 11 bases between them. This CDR3 reads CASTQTEQETQYF. In nucleotides, the CDR3 is TGTGCCAGCACCCAGACAGAGCAAGAGACCCAGTACTTC.

Turning to this clonotype: At one end, the junction sequence differs from germline, possibly due to a read error. The J gene is TRBJ1-2, the V gene TRBV18; D possibly corresponds to TRBD1 (6 bases). The CDR3 loop spans 13 amino acids. Germline-derived CDR1 and CDR2 are KGHSH and LQKENI. CDR3 loop: CASSPQGSVGYTF. The CDR3 coding sequence is TGTGCCAGCTCCCCACAGGGAAGTGTCGGCTACACCTTC. The full variable domain, its missing parts supplied by reference TRBV18 and TRBJ1-2, is NAGVMQNPRHLVRRRGQEARLRCSPMKGHSHVYWYRQLPEEGLKFMVYLQKENIIDESGMPKERFSAEFPKEGPSILRIQQVVRGDSAAYFCASSPQGSVGYTFGSGTRLTVV.

As DNA, the CDR3 is TGCAGCGTTGAAGAAGAGGGTAGGGAGGCCGGGGAGCTGTTTTTT. It translates to CSVEEEGREAGELFF. The J gene is TRBJ2-2, the V gene TRBV29-1; D possibly corresponds to TRBD2 (6 bases). Germline V gene lookup returns CDR1 SQVTM and CDR2 ANQGSEA. V was shortened by 0 bases and J by 6 bases, with 14 bases between the two germline ends. The CDR3 length is 15 residues.

The V call is TRBV6-5, the J call TRBJ1-5; 8 nucleotides line up with TRBD1. The ends lost 0 bases at V and 2 bases at J; junction bases unmatched: 9. There are 18 residues in the CDR3. In germline, CDR1 is MNHEY, CDR2 SVGAGI. The CDR3 spells CASSYSRAGGYGNQPQHF. CDR3 in DNA: TGTGCCAGCAGTTACTCAAGGGCAGGGGGCTACGGCAATCAGCCCCAGCATTTT.

The gene calls are TRBV5-1 and TRBJ2-3; D perhaps matches TRBD2 (6 bases). Per germline, CDR1 SGHRS and CDR2 YFSETQ. CDR3 length equals 14 residues. Trimming shortened V by 0 bases and J by 9 bases, and 14 bases separated the two germline ends. The CDR3, as DNA: TGCGCCAGCAGCTTGGCCTGGGGGACTTGGACGCAGTATTTT. Its protein is CASSLAWGTWTQYF. The full variable domain, with the rest looked up from reference TRBV5-1 and TRBJ2-3, is KAGVTQTPRYLIKTRGQQVTLSCSPISGHRSVSWYQQTPGQGLQFLFEYFSETQRNKGNFPGRFSGRQFSNSRSEMNVSTLELGDSALYLCASSLAWGTWTQYFGPGTRLTVL.

The rearrangement links TRBV5-1 to TRBJ2-2, with D perhaps matching TRBD1 (6 bases). CDR3 length: 15 residues. Germline values: CDR1 SGHRS, CDR2 YFSETQ. V lost 5 bases to trimming and J lost 0 bases, with 11 bases between them. DNA of the CDR3: TGCGCCAGCAGGTCCTCAGGGGCGAACACCGGGGAGCTGTTTTTT. Its protein product is CASRSSGANTGELFF.

This clonotype has at least ten counts. The rearrangement uses TRBV28 and TRBJ2-7; tentative D call: TRBD1 (5 bases). CDR1 and CDR2 from the germline V gene are MDHEN and SYDVKM. Trimming pared 6 bases from V and 2 bases from J, leaving 11 bases between. This CDR3 has 13 residues. The CDR3 coding sequence is TGTGCCAGCAGCTTTTCAGGGACCTACGAGCAGTACTTC. It codes for CASSFSGTYEQYF.

The chain recombines TRBV3-1 with TRBJ2-7, with D tentatively TRBD1 (6 bases). The CDR3 is 14 amino acids. Trimming removed 3 bases at V and 3 bases at J, with 12 bases between. In germline, CDR1 is LGHDT, CDR2 YNNKEL (reference sequence). The CDR3 reads CASSHGTSFYEQYF. The CDR3, as DNA: TGTGCCAGCAGCCATGGGACATCCTTCTACGAGCAGTACTTC.

V and J are TRBV11-1 and TRBJ1-2; D call uncertain. This CDR3 region has 13 residues. Germline values: CDR1 SGHAT, CDR2 FQDESV (reference sequence). The V gene lost 3 bases and the J gene lost 4 bases, with 9 bases spanning the gap. The CDR3 sequence: CASSFRESYGYTF. As DNA, the CDR3 is TGTGCCAGCAGCTTCCGGGAATCCTATGGCTACACCTTC.

The rearrangement joins TRBV12-3 or TRBV12-4 to TRBJ1-1; D remains ambiguous. V was shortened by 2 bases and J by 7 bases, with 8 bases between the two germline ends. This CDR3 spans 12 amino acids. CDR3 sequence (DNA): TGTGCCAGCAGTTTAAGACGGGTTGAAGCTTTCTTT. Its translation is CASSLRRVEAFF.

The chain has TRBV12-3 or TRBV12-4 and TRBJ1-3; TRBD1 matches at 7 bases. V dropped 6 bases and J dropped 4; count of bases not matched to a gene: 6. The CDR3 loop spans 14 amino acids. The CDR3 spells CASSDRAGGNTIYF. DNA of the CDR3: TGTGCCAGCAGCGACAGGGCAGGGGGAAACACCATATATTTT.

This clonotype appeared a few times. The chain combines TRBV12-3 or TRBV12-4 with TRBJ1-5; D not resolved. V lost 5 bases and J lost 6, with 11 bases in between. The CDR3 has 13 amino acids. CDR3: CASSPEERQPQHF. CDR3 sequence (DNA): TGTGCCAGCAGTCCAGAGGAGCGTCAGCCCCAGCATTTT.

The V and J genes are TRBV2 and TRBJ2-7; the D gene is possibly TRBD1 (5 bases). This CDR3 has 16 residues. Germline lookup yields CDR1 SNHLY and CDR2 FYNNEI. V was pared by 5 bases and J by 5 bases, with 22 bases between. DNA for the CDR3: TGTGCCAGCAGTAGTGCAGGGAAAACCACCCCTCACGAGCAGTACTTC. Amino acids: CASSSAGKTTPHEQYF.

The chain has TRBV6-1 and TRBJ1-3; D may be TRBD1 (5 bases). The CDR3 sequence is 11 residues long. Germline CDR1 is MNHNS and CDR2 is SASEGT. The CDR3 spells CGARAGNTIYF. Here the CDR3 DNA reads TGTGGAGCCAGGGCTGGAAACACCATATATTTT.

This clonotype showed up just a few times. V is TRBV28 and J is TRBJ1-4, with D tentatively TRBD1 (5 bases). Per germline, CDR1 MDHEN and CDR2 SYDVKM. Trimming took off 5 bases at V and 5 bases at J, with 12 bases between the two ends. The CDR3 covers 14 residues. The CDR3 bases are TGTGCCAGCAGTCGTGGGGGAGAGAATGAAAAACTGTTTTTT. Translating gives CASSRGGENEKLFF.

A few counts support this clonotype. The chain combines TRBV4-1 with TRBJ1-2; D gene ambiguous. V was cut by 2 bases and J by 7 bases, with 20 bases left in between. The CDR3 covers 16 residues. Germline V gene sequence: CDR1 MGHRA, CDR2 YSYEKL. CDR3 in DNA: TGCGCCAGCAGCCAACTTGCCAGGAAAGGCTCTAGTGGCTACACCTTC. Residues: CASSQLARKGSSGYTF.

Regarding this clonotype: This is likely an artifact of a read error, given a far larger clone one base away. The chain links TRBV6-2 or TRBV6-3 to TRBJ1-1; no reliable D call. The germline V gene encodes CDR1 MNHEY and CDR2 SVGEGT. The CDR3 sequence is 13 residues long. CDR3 loop: CASSRSRKTEALF. The CDR3 DNA follows: TGTGCCAGCAGTAGGAGTAGAAAAACTGAAGCTCTCTTT.

The V and J genes are TRBV5-1 and TRBJ1-1, with 8 bases identical to TRBD1. This CDR3 has 17 amino acids. Trimming removed 1 base from V and 4 bases from J; junction bases left unmatched: 12. Germline V gene data show CDR1 as SGHRS and CDR2 as YFSETQ. The chain's CDR3 is CASSLLTRGLGGTEAFF. In DNA, the CDR3 is TGCGCCAGCAGCTTGCTGACCAGGGGGCTGGGGGGCACTGAAGCTTTCTTT.

J is TRBJ2-7 and V is TRBV5-1; 13 bases fit TRBD2. The length of the CDR3 is 16 residues. The germline gives CDR1 SGHRS, CDR2 YFSETQ. J gave up 3 bases and V 4 bases, and 7 bases lay outside the gene matches. Here the CDR3 reads CASSAPGLAGDYEQYF. CDR3 sequence (DNA): TGCGCCAGCAGCGCACCTGGACTAGCGGGGGACTACGAGCAGTACTTC.

The chain joins TRBV6-1 to TRBJ2-2, with TRBD1 identical over 8 bases. CDR1 and CDR2 from the germline V gene are MNHNS and SASEGT. The CDR3 runs 17 residues. The V and J ends lost 4 bases and 4 bases, in that order; junction bases with no gene match: 11. CDR3 sequence reads: CASSVNAQGAGTGELFF. As DNA, the CDR3 is TGTGCCAGCAGTGTCAATGCCCAGGGGGCCGGCACCGGGGAGCTGTTTTTT.

This clonotype has only a few counts. CDR3: CASSPDRIQPQHF. DNA for the CDR3: TGTGCCAGCAGTCCGGACAGGATTCAGCCCCAGCATTTT. J is TRBJ1-5 and V is TRBV6-1; 7 nucleotides match TRBD1. V shed 5 bases, J shed 6 bases, and the junction held 4 bases outside the gene matches. The germline gives CDR1 MNHNS, CDR2 SASEGT. This CDR3 has 13 amino acids.

This clonotype was observed a few times. The chain recombines TRBV5-1 with TRBJ1-1; no clear D. V was pared by 3 bases and J by 1 base, with 13 bases between. The germline gives CDR1 SGHRS, CDR2 YFSETQ. The CDR3 sequence is 15 residues long. For the CDR3, the DNA is TGCGCCAGCAGCTACCTGGGAGAGTCGAACACTGAAGCTTTCTTT. It codes for CASSYLGESNTEAFF.

The genes are TRBV10-3 and TRBJ1-2; no firm D call. Trimming took 6 bases from V and 5 from J, leaving 7 bases between them. CDR3 length: 11 residues. Germline CDR1 is ENHRY and CDR2 is SYGVKD. The CDR3 sequence: CAIRDRYGYTF. For the CDR3, the DNA is TGTGCCATCAGAGACCGTTATGGCTACACCTTC.

This clonotype was seen a handful of times. The V gene is TRBV12-3 or TRBV12-4, the J gene TRBJ2-7; D unresolved. V dropped 3 bases and J dropped 0 bases, with 9 bases sitting between them. The CDR3 contains 14 residues. Written as DNA, the CDR3 is TGTGCCAGCAGTTTGCAGGTCAGCTCCTACGAGCAGTACTTC. Translated: CASSLQVSSYEQYF.

V and J are TRBV5-1 and TRBJ2-7; 7 nucleotides match TRBD1. Germline V gene lookup returns CDR1 SGHRS and CDR2 YFSETQ. Trimming cost V 4 bases and J 7 bases; bases outside gene matches: 8. CDR3 length: 13 amino acids. The CDR3 sequence is CASSVGQKGEQYF. CDR3 coding DNA: TGCGCCAGCAGCGTGGGACAGAAGGGTGAGCAGTACTTC.

The chain combines TRBV7-3 with TRBJ2-1; 10 bases align to TRBD2. Germline loops: CDR1 SGHTA, CDR2 FQGTGA. The CDR3 is 16 amino acids. Unmatched junction bases numbered 8, after V lost 5 bases and J lost 4 bases. The CDR3 region has the DNA TGTGCCAGCAGCCCAAGCCCGGGACTAGCGTACAATGAGCAGTTCTTC. Amino acid sequence: CASSPSPGLAYNEQFF.

This clonotype was detected many times. The chain's CDR3 is CASSQGLAQGEQYF. The DNA of the CDR3 is TGTGCCAGCAGTCAGGGACTAGCGCAAGGCGAGCAGTACTTC. The chain combines TRBV12-3 or TRBV12-4 with TRBJ2-7; TRBD2 matches 10 bases. The CDR3 runs 14 residues. V shed 5 bases, J shed 6 bases, and the junction held 7 bases outside the gene matches.

Only a few counts were recorded for this clonotype. The chain joins TRBV12-3 or TRBV12-4 to TRBJ2-2; tentative D call: TRBD1 (6 bases). The germline V and J ends were trimmed by 3 bases and 6 bases, with 8 bases remaining between them. The CDR3 contains 13 residues. The CDR3 sequence: CASSFDRPGELFF. The CDR3 DNA follows: TGTGCCAGCAGTTTCGACAGGCCCGGGGAGCTGTTTTTT.

The V call is TRBV5-1, the J call TRBJ2-5; 11 bases agree with TRBD2. CDR3 length: 15 residues. The germline V gene encodes CDR1 SGHRS and CDR2 YFSETQ. The ends lost 4 bases at V and 4 bases at J; junction bases unmatched: 6. The CDR3 reads CASSPGLAEPETQYF. The CDR3 bases are TGCGCCAGCAGCCCGGGACTAGCGGAGCCAGAGACCCAGTACTTC.

This clonotype was found many times. The chain couples TRBV7-2 to TRBJ2-4; D might be TRBD1 (7 bases). The CDR3 spans 15 residues. Germline V lookup: CDR1 SGHTA, CDR2 FQGNSA. V was trimmed by 5 bases and J by 7 bases, leaving 18 bases between them. Here the CDR3 reads CASSATQGGRNIQYF. For the CDR3, the DNA is TGTGCCAGCAGCGCTACCCAGGGGGGTCGGAACATTCAGTACTTC.